The 14 T cell receptor beta chains reported below all come from one sample, sequenced in a study of shared clonotypes between healthy human individuals. Libraries were prepared by immunoSEQ multiplex PCR; TCRdb keeps only in-frame clonotypes and omits some of them. This table has 2 million to 2.5 million clones, over 85% appearing once. The material sequenced was naive CD4+ T cells sorted from blood. Documented subset: CD45RA+ positively selected. All receptors derive from a man aged 18-30 years in good health.

The J gene is TRBJ2-5, the V gene TRBV11-2, with 8 bases matching TRBD1. The V gene's germline CDR1 is SGHAT and CDR2 FQNNGV. The V and J ends lost 5 bases and 4 bases, in that order; junction bases with no gene match: 6. The CDR3 consists of 14 residues. The CDR3 sequence: CASSMQGASETQYF. The CDR3 DNA follows: TGTGCCAGCAGCATGCAGGGGGCGTCAGAGACCCAGTACTTC. Combining the CDR3 with reference TRBV11-2 and TRBJ2-5 gives the whole variable domain EAGVAQSPRYKIIEKRQSVAFWCNPISGHATLYWYQQILGQGPKLLIQFQNNGVVDDSQLPKDRFSAERLKGVDSTLKIQPAKLEDSAVYLCASSMQGASETQYFGPGTRLLVL.

This clone was observed once. V gene TRBV7-9 combines with J gene TRBJ2-7; no reliable D call. The CDR3 contains 14 residues. Trimming removed 5 bases from V and 5 bases from J, with 16 bases in between. CDR1 and CDR2 (germline): SEHNR, FQNEAQ (reference sequence). CDR3 loop: CASSLGRDTDEQYF. The CDR3 DNA reads as TGTGCCAGCAGCCTAGGCCGCGATACAGACGAGCAGTACTTC.

The chain couples TRBV18 to TRBJ2-7; no reliable D call. Looked up from germline, CDR1 is KGHSH and CDR2 is LQKENI. The CDR3 spans 14 residues. V dropped 1 base and J dropped 3 bases, with 10 bases sitting between them. CDR3 DNA sequence: TGTGCCAGCTCACCACGTGGGGATCACTACGAGCAGTACTTC. It specifies CASSPRGDHYEQYF.

The rearrangement joins TRBV7-2 to TRBJ2-7; 11 bases line up with TRBD2. With V trimmed by 3 bases and J by 2 bases, 6 bases remained unmatched. CDR3 size: 16 residues. Germline V gene lookup returns CDR1 SGHTA and CDR2 FQGNSA. CDR3 amino acids: CASSFSGTSGPYEQYF. The CDR3 DNA reads TGTGCCAGCAGCTTTTCCGGGACTAGCGGCCCCTACGAGCAGTACTTC.

The CDR3 sequence: CATSLPGQGSYEQYF. The CDR3 nucleotides are TGTGCCACCAGCTTACCGGGACAGGGATCCTACGAGCAGTACTTC. V is TRBV15 and J is TRBJ2-7, with TRBD1 matching 9 bases. Germline trimming cut 5 bases from V and 1 base from J; bases unmatched to any gene: 6. The CDR3 length is 15 residues. Germline V CDR1 and CDR2: LNHNV, YYDKDF (reference sequence).

This chain joins TRBV6-1 and TRBJ2-2; a possible D gene is TRBD2 (6 bases). The CDR3 has 12 amino acids. V was pared by 8 bases and J by 3 bases, with 7 bases between. Germline-derived CDR1 and CDR2 are MNHNS and SASEGT. CDR3 nucleotides: TGTGCCAGCTGGGACTACACCGGGGAGCTGTTTTTT. It encodes CASWDYTGELFF.

The chain couples TRBV6-5 to TRBJ2-1; the D gene is possibly TRBD2 (6 bases). CDR1 is MNHEY, CDR2 SVGAGI, per germline. The CDR3 loop spans 14 amino acids. Trimming stripped 5 bases from V and 6 bases from J, with 14 bases between. The CDR3 region has the DNA TGTGCCAGCAGTCGACTAGAAACCACCAATGAGCAGTTCTTC. This translates into CASSRLETTNEQFF.

This sequence joins TRBV30 and TRBJ1-3; D remains unclear. V lost 1 base and J 2 bases, leaving 18 bases between the germline ends. Per germline, CDR1 GTSNPN and CDR2 SVGIG (reference sequence). This CDR3 is built from 17 residues. DNA of the CDR3: TGTGCCTGGAGTGGGAACAGTGGCCCTCGTACTGGAAACACCATATATTTT. Protein product: CAWSGNSGPRTGNTIYF.

This chain joins TRBV5-1 and TRBJ2-3, with D perhaps matching TRBD1 (5 bases). Looked up from germline, CDR1 is SGHRS and CDR2 is YFSETQ. The length of the CDR3 is 14 residues. The V end was cut by 4 bases, the J end by 0 bases, with 9 bases between. The CDR3 loop reads CASSRQTSTDTQYF. CDR3 in DNA: TGCGCCAGCAGCCGACAGACTAGCACAGATACGCAGTATTTT.

V is TRBV2 and J is TRBJ2-5; D is undetermined. This CDR3 has 13 amino acids. The V gene's germline CDR1 is SNHLY and CDR2 FYNNEI. V lost 3 bases and J 14 bases, leaving 19 bases between the germline ends. In DNA form, the CDR3 reads TGTGCCAGCAGTGAGGCAGAATCCCAAGAGATATACTTC. Translated, it gives CASSEAESQEIYF.

The chain is built from TRBV6-5 and TRBJ2-7; 12 nucleotides agree with TRBD2. Unmatched junction bases numbered 3, after V lost 7 bases and J lost 2 bases. This CDR3 spans 14 amino acids. Per the germline V gene, CDR1 is MNHEY and CDR2 is SVGAGI. The CDR3 DNA follows: TGTGCCAGCACTAGGACTAGCGGGGCCTACGAGCAGTACTTC. Translated: CASTRTSGAYEQYF.

This clone was detected once. The chain is built from TRBV6-5 and TRBJ2-7; possibly TRBD2 for D (5 bases). The CDR3 loop spans 15 amino acids. Germline CDR1 MNHEY, CDR2 SVGAGI. V was cut by 0 bases and J by 2 bases, with 11 bases left in between. CDR3 coding DNA: TGTGCCAGCAGTTACTCCCTTAGAGGGCCCTACGAGCAGTACTTC. It is translated as CASSYSLRGPYEQYF.

The chain combines TRBV28 with TRBJ1-6; D is ambiguous. Germline lookup yields CDR1 MDHEN and CDR2 SYDVKM. This CDR3 has 15 residues. V was cut by 3 bases and J by 8 bases, with 14 bases left in between. The CDR3 region is CASSLRTVGDSPLHF. CDR3 DNA: TGTGCCAGCAGTTTGCGAACAGTCGGCGATTCACCCCTCCACTTT.

V usage is TRBV5-1 and J usage is TRBJ2-2; 8 nucleotides agree with TRBD1. The V and J ends lost 7 bases and 1 base, in that order; junction bases with no gene match: 6. The CDR3 covers 15 residues. The germline gives CDR1 SGHRS, CDR2 YFSETQ. The CDR3 nucleotides are TGCGCCAGCCTGAATACAGGGGGGAACACCGGGGAGCTGTTTTTT. Translating it yields CASLNTGGNTGELFF. The variable domain in full, completed from reference TRBV5-1 and TRBJ2-2, reads KAGVTQTPRYLIKTRGQQVTLSCSPISGHRSVSWYQQTPGQGLQFLFEYFSETQRNKGNFPGRFSGRQFSNSRSEMNVSTLELGDSALYLCASLNTGGNTGELFFGEGSRLTVL.